This section outlines one TCR beta chain sequence together with its context. This record belongs to a study of shared clonotypes between healthy human individuals. Sequencing used immunoSEQ multiplex PCR; TCRdb keeps in-frame clones, though not all of them. The data hold about 1 million clones, with approximately 76% observed a single time. This CDR3 comprises 16 residues. CDR1 and CDR2 (germline): LNHDA, SQIVND (reference sequence). V dropped 2 bases and J dropped 7 bases, with 15 bases sitting between them. The sequence derives from a man younger than 35 in good health. Sequencing used memory CD4+ T cells sorted from blood. Regarding subset: CD45RA-negative fraction. V usage is TRBV19 and J usage is TRBJ1-6; possible D gene TRBD1, 5 bases. The CDR3 reads CASSINRGGSNSPLHF. The CDR3 DNA is TGTGCCAGTAGTATAAATAGGGGAGGTTCGAATTCACCCCTCCACTTT.